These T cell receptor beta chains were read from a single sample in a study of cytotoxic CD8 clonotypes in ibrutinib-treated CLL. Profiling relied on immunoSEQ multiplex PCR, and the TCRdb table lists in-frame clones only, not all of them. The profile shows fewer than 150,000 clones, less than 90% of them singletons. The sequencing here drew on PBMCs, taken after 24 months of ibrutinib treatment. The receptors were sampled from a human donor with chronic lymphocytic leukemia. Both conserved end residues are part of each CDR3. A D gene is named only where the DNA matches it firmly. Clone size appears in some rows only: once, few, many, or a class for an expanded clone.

cdr3_aa: CASSQRQVLNTEAFF; cdr3_nt: TGTGCCAGCAGCCAACGACAGGTCTTGAACACTGAAGCTTTCTTT; clone_size: -; v_call: TRBV7-2; j_call: TRBJ1-1; cdr3_length: 15; d_call: -
cdr3_aa: CASSSFVQLGAYGYTF; cdr3_nt: TGTGCCAGCAGCTCTTTCGTCCAGTTGGGGGCTTATGGCTACACCTTC; clone_size: -; v_call: TRBV7-8; j_call: TRBJ1-2; cdr3_length: 16; d_call: -
cdr3_aa: CASSESGGPISGYTF; cdr3_nt: TGCGCCAGCAGTGAATCCGGTGGTCCCATATCTGGCTACACCTTC; clone_size: -; v_call: TRBV10-2; j_call: TRBJ1-2; cdr3_length: 15; d_call: -
cdr3_aa: CASSSAESGVGEKLFF; cdr3_nt: TGTGCCAGCAGCTCGGCGGAATCGGGGGTAGGGGAAAAACTGTTTTTT; clone_size: -; v_call: TRBV5-4; j_call: TRBJ1-4; cdr3_length: 16; d_call: -
cdr3_aa: CASSTPGQGFSPLHF; cdr3_nt: TGTGCCAGCTCTACTCCGGGACAGGGGTTTTCACCCCTCCACTTT; clone_size: -; v_call: TRBV2; j_call: TRBJ1-6; cdr3_length: 15; d_call: TRBD1
cdr3_aa: CASSPQGLEETQYF; cdr3_nt: TGTGCCAGCTCACCCCAGGGGTTGGAAGAGACCCAGTACTTC; clone_size: once; v_call: TRBV18; j_call: TRBJ2-5; cdr3_length: 14; d_call: -
cdr3_aa: CASSLVGTQYF; cdr3_nt: TGTGCCAGCAGCTTAGTTGGGACCCAGTACTTC; clone_size: -; v_call: TRBV7-9; j_call: TRBJ2-5; cdr3_length: 11; d_call: -
cdr3_aa: CASGLGKGLGAQLNYEQFF; cdr3_nt: TGTGCTAGTGGTTTGGGAAAGGGACTAGGTGCTCAATTGAATTATGAGCAGTTCTTC; clone_size: -; v_call: TRBV12-5; j_call: TRBJ2-1; cdr3_length: 19; d_call: TRBD2
cdr3_aa: CAWSVLGGNTEAFF; cdr3_nt: TGTGCCTGGAGTGTACTAGGGGGGAACACTGAAGCTTTCTTT; clone_size: -; v_call: TRBV30; j_call: TRBJ1-1; cdr3_length: 14; d_call: -
cdr3_aa: CSAAPTSGGFETQYF; cdr3_nt: TGCAGCGCCGCCCCTACTAGCGGGGGTTTTGAGACCCAGTACTTC; clone_size: -; v_call: TRBV29-1; j_call: TRBJ2-5; cdr3_length: 15; d_call: TRBD2
cdr3_aa: CASSLSNRIGTFF; cdr3_nt: TGTGCCAGCAGTTTAAGTAACAGGATAGGAACTTTCTTT; clone_size: -; v_call: TRBV28; j_call: TRBJ1-1; cdr3_length: 13; d_call: -
cdr3_aa: CASSQNRGIEAFF; cdr3_nt: TGTGCCAGCTCACAAAACAGGGGTATTGAAGCTTTCTTT; clone_size: -; v_call: TRBV18; j_call: TRBJ1-1; cdr3_length: 13; d_call: TRBD1
cdr3_aa: CASSWTGNTIYF; cdr3_nt: TGTGCCAGCAGCTGGACCGGAAACACCATATATTTT; clone_size: -; v_call: TRBV11-2; j_call: TRBJ1-3; cdr3_length: 12; d_call: -
cdr3_aa: CAIARTGMGEQYF; cdr3_nt: TGTGCCATCGCCCGGACAGGGATGGGCGAGCAGTACTTC; clone_size: -; v_call: TRBV10-3; j_call: TRBJ2-7; cdr3_length: 13; d_call: TRBD1
cdr3_aa: CASKGTGNQPQHF; cdr3_nt: TGTGCCAGTAAAGGGACCGGCAATCAGCCCCAGCATTTT; clone_size: few; v_call: TRBV19; j_call: TRBJ1-5; cdr3_length: 13; d_call: -
cdr3_aa: CASSLDGEQYF; cdr3_nt: TGCGCCAGCAGCTTGGACGGCGAGCAGTACTTC; clone_size: -; v_call: TRBV5-1; j_call: TRBJ2-7; cdr3_length: 11; d_call: -
cdr3_aa: CASSVNPWQETQYF; cdr3_nt: TGTGCCAGCAGCGTCAACCCATGGCAAGAGACCCAGTACTTC; clone_size: -; v_call: TRBV9; j_call: TRBJ2-5; cdr3_length: 14; d_call: -
cdr3_aa: CASRTGNQPQHF; cdr3_nt: TGTGCCAGCAGGACAGGCAATCAGCCCCAGCATTTT; clone_size: -; v_call: TRBV27; j_call: TRBJ1-5; cdr3_length: 12; d_call: -
cdr3_aa: CASARRSLEAFF; cdr3_nt: TGTGCCAGCGCGCGAAGGAGCCTGGAAGCTTTCTTT; clone_size: -; v_call: TRBV6-1; j_call: TRBJ1-1; cdr3_length: 12; d_call: -
cdr3_aa: CSVQGAKVTEAFF; cdr3_nt: TGCAGCGTCCAGGGGGCGAAGGTTACTGAAGCTTTCTTT; clone_size: -; v_call: TRBV29-1; j_call: TRBJ1-1; cdr3_length: 13; d_call: TRBD1
cdr3_aa: CASSLYGADTQYF; cdr3_nt: TGTGCCAGCAGCTTATACGGGGCAGATACGCAGTATTTT; clone_size: -; v_call: TRBV7-2; j_call: TRBJ2-3; cdr3_length: 13; d_call: -
cdr3_aa: CASSLGGLGEAFF; cdr3_nt: TGCGCCAGCAGCTTGGGGGGCCTGGGTGAAGCTTTCTTT; clone_size: -; v_call: TRBV5-1; j_call: TRBJ1-1; cdr3_length: 13; d_call: -
cdr3_aa: CASSLASNPGQSGSPLHF; cdr3_nt: TGTGCCAGCAGCTTAGCCTCCAACCCGGGACAGAGTGGTTCACCCCTCCACTTT; clone_size: -; v_call: TRBV7-8; j_call: TRBJ1-6; cdr3_length: 18; d_call: TRBD1
cdr3_aa: CASSPTPGQNYGYTF; cdr3_nt: TGTGCCAGCTCACCAACACCGGGACAGAACTATGGCTACACCTTC; clone_size: -; v_call: TRBV18; j_call: TRBJ1-2; cdr3_length: 15; d_call: TRBD1
cdr3_aa: CAISESFEGSEAFF; cdr3_nt: TGTGCCATCAGTGAGTCATTCGAGGGGTCTGAAGCTTTCTTT; clone_size: -; v_call: TRBV10-3; j_call: TRBJ1-1; cdr3_length: 14; d_call: -
cdr3_aa: CSVDRAGTEAFF; cdr3_nt: TGCAGCGTTGACAGGGCGGGGACTGAAGCTTTCTTT; clone_size: -; v_call: TRBV29-1; j_call: TRBJ1-1; cdr3_length: 12; d_call: -
cdr3_aa: CASSIRDSYEQYF; cdr3_nt: TGTGCCAGCAGCATCAGGGACTCCTACGAGCAGTACTTC; clone_size: -; v_call: TRBV5-8; j_call: TRBJ2-7; cdr3_length: 13; d_call: -
cdr3_aa: CASSLGQGGIDTQYF; cdr3_nt: TGTGCCAGCAGTTTGGGACAGGGGGGGATAGATACGCAGTATTTT; clone_size: -; v_call: TRBV27; j_call: TRBJ2-3; cdr3_length: 15; d_call: TRBD1
cdr3_aa: CASSLDLQDHSPLHF; cdr3_nt: TGTGCCAGCAGCTTGGATCTACAGGACCATTCACCCCTCCACTTT; clone_size: -; v_call: TRBV5-4; j_call: TRBJ1-6; cdr3_length: 15; d_call: -
cdr3_aa: CASSQLASGGAGTQYF; cdr3_nt: TGCGCCAGCAGCCAACTGGCTAGCGGGGGCGCGGGGACGCAGTATTTT; clone_size: -; v_call: TRBV4-3; j_call: TRBJ2-3; cdr3_length: 16; d_call: TRBD2
cdr3_aa: CASSQSDSEPLNTEAFF; cdr3_nt: TGCGCCAGCAGTCAATCGGACAGCGAGCCACTGAACACTGAAGCTTTCTTT; clone_size: -; v_call: TRBV23-1; j_call: TRBJ1-1; cdr3_length: 17; d_call: -
cdr3_aa: CASSPPWGVAEAFF; cdr3_nt: TGTGCCAGCTCACCACCGTGGGGAGTCGCTGAAGCTTTCTTT; clone_size: once; v_call: TRBV18; j_call: TRBJ1-1; cdr3_length: 14; d_call: -
cdr3_aa: CASSLPGLPTEQYF; cdr3_nt: TGTGCCAGCAGCTTACCCGGACTCCCAACCGAGCAGTACTTC; clone_size: -; v_call: TRBV11-3; j_call: TRBJ2-7; cdr3_length: 14; d_call: -
cdr3_aa: CASSLAIPNGYTF; cdr3_nt: TGTGCCAGCAGCTTAGCGATACCGAATGGCTACACCTTC; clone_size: -; v_call: TRBV7-2; j_call: TRBJ1-2; cdr3_length: 13; d_call: -
cdr3_aa: CASSPEPGRQDTQYF; cdr3_nt: TGTGCCAGCAGCCCAGAACCGGGTCGCCAAGATACGCAGTATTTT; clone_size: -; v_call: TRBV4-2; j_call: TRBJ2-3; cdr3_length: 15; d_call: -
cdr3_aa: CAWRGRGPLYEQYF; cdr3_nt: TGTGCCTGGAGAGGCAGGGGACCTCTCTACGAGCAGTACTTC; clone_size: -; v_call: TRBV30; j_call: TRBJ2-7; cdr3_length: 14; d_call: -
cdr3_aa: CAIRPGTGISTDTQYF; cdr3_nt: TGTGCCATCAGGCCCGGGACAGGTATTAGCACAGATACGCAGTATTTT; clone_size: -; v_call: TRBV10-3; j_call: TRBJ2-3; cdr3_length: 16; d_call: TRBD1
cdr3_aa: CASSKPGGNYEQYF; cdr3_nt: TGTGCCAGCAGCAAACCGGGAGGGAACTACGAGCAGTACTTC; clone_size: -; v_call: TRBV6-5; j_call: TRBJ2-7; cdr3_length: 14; d_call: TRBD2
cdr3_aa: CASSPTGLTYEQYF; cdr3_nt: TGTGCCAGCAGTCCAACAGGGCTCACCTACGAGCAGTACTTC; clone_size: -; v_call: TRBV6-5; j_call: TRBJ2-7; cdr3_length: 14; d_call: -
cdr3_aa: CASSSQAGTGGETQYF; cdr3_nt: TGTGCCAGCAGCTCACAAGCCGGGACAGGGGGTGAGACCCAGTACTTC; clone_size: -; v_call: TRBV7-7; j_call: TRBJ2-5; cdr3_length: 16; d_call: TRBD1
cdr3_aa: CASRIGVTGELFF; cdr3_nt: TGTGCCAGTAGGATAGGGGTGACCGGGGAGCTGTTTTTT; clone_size: medium-sized; v_call: TRBV19; j_call: TRBJ2-2; cdr3_length: 13; d_call: -
cdr3_aa: CASSPGGRGGDTQYF; cdr3_nt: TGTGCCAGCAGCCCCGGGGGTCGGGGTGGTGATACGCAGTATTTT; clone_size: few; v_call: TRBV7-2; j_call: TRBJ2-3; cdr3_length: 15; d_call: -
cdr3_aa: CASSDEGAPGNTIYF; cdr3_nt: TGTGCCAGCAGTGATGAGGGGGCGCCGGGAAACACCATATATTTT; clone_size: -; v_call: TRBV2; j_call: TRBJ1-3; cdr3_length: 15; d_call: TRBD1
cdr3_aa: CASSFGSTEAFF; cdr3_nt: TGCGCCAGCAGCTTCGGAAGCACTGAAGCTTTCTTT; clone_size: few; v_call: TRBV5-1; j_call: TRBJ1-1; cdr3_length: 12; d_call: -
cdr3_aa: CASSIEGQGSIYEQYF; cdr3_nt: TGTGCCAGTAGTATAGAGGGGCAGGGTAGTATCTACGAGCAGTACTTC; clone_size: -; v_call: TRBV19; j_call: TRBJ2-7; cdr3_length: 16; d_call: -
cdr3_aa: CASSSLTVSSYEQYF; cdr3_nt: TGTGCCAGCAGCTCATTGACAGTGAGCTCCTACGAGCAGTACTTC; clone_size: once; v_call: TRBV6-1; j_call: TRBJ2-7; cdr3_length: 15; d_call: -
cdr3_aa: CASSLGYGDRVRYEQYF; cdr3_nt: TGCGCCAGCAGCTTGGGCTACGGGGACAGGGTGCGCTACGAGCAGTACTTC; clone_size: -; v_call: TRBV5-1; j_call: TRBJ2-7; cdr3_length: 17; d_call: TRBD1
cdr3_aa: CASSLAGTEYNEQFF; cdr3_nt: TGTGCCAGCAGCTTAGCAGGGACAGAGTACAATGAGCAGTTCTTC; clone_size: once; v_call: TRBV7-2; j_call: TRBJ2-1; cdr3_length: 15; d_call: TRBD1
cdr3_aa: CASSLKETQYF; cdr3_nt: TGCGCCAGCAGCTTAAAAGAGACCCAGTACTTC; clone_size: -; v_call: TRBV5-1; j_call: TRBJ2-5; cdr3_length: 11; d_call: -
cdr3_aa: CAWSAGYEQYF; cdr3_nt: TGTGCCTGGAGTGCGGGATACGAGCAGTACTTC; clone_size: -; v_call: TRBV30; j_call: TRBJ2-7; cdr3_length: 11; d_call: -
cdr3_aa: CASCGERVPGYTF; cdr3_nt: TGTGCCAGCTGCGGTGAGAGGGTTCCTGGCTACACCTTC; clone_size: -; v_call: TRBV25-1; j_call: TRBJ1-2; cdr3_length: 13; d_call: -
cdr3_aa: CASSPGGSGNTIYF; cdr3_nt: TGCGCCAGCAGCCCCGGGGGCTCTGGAAACACCATATATTTT; clone_size: few; v_call: TRBV4-3; j_call: TRBJ1-3; cdr3_length: 14; d_call: -
cdr3_aa: CASSGLGSNQPQHF; cdr3_nt: TGTGCCAGCAGTGGATTGGGTAGCAATCAGCCCCAGCATTTT; clone_size: -; v_call: TRBV2; j_call: TRBJ1-5; cdr3_length: 14; d_call: -
cdr3_aa: CAISGDYEQYF; cdr3_nt: TGTGCCATCAGTGGAGACTACGAGCAGTACTTC; clone_size: -; v_call: TRBV10-3; j_call: TRBJ2-7; cdr3_length: 11; d_call: -
cdr3_aa: CASRGLNTEAFF; cdr3_nt: TGTGCCAGCAGGGGATTGAACACTGAAGCTTTCTTT; clone_size: -; v_call: TRBV5-6; j_call: TRBJ1-1; cdr3_length: 12; d_call: -
cdr3_aa: CASSYYRRVGNSPLHF; cdr3_nt: TGTGCCAGCAGTTACTACAGACGCGTGGGAAATTCACCCCTCCACTTT; clone_size: -; v_call: TRBV6-6; j_call: TRBJ1-6; cdr3_length: 16; d_call: -